This T cell receptor (beta chain) was captured by sequencing in a study of a mutant IDH1 vaccine in newly diagnosed glioma. Repertoires were generated with immunoSEQ multiplex PCR, while TCRdb's copy carries only in-frame clones and drops some. The sample lists 31,000 or so clones, 65% to 85% occurring once. V lost 0 bases and J lost 5, with 11 bases in between. The CDR3 runs 15 residues. Germline-derived CDR1 and CDR2 are LGHNA and YSLEER. The time point: week 47, end of study. All doses held 300 ug of mutant IDH1 20-mer peptide, with topical imiquimod. To note about this clone: Its antigen is unidentified.

The sample was PBMCs, taken from a glioma patient whose treatment included an IDH1 peptide vaccine. The sequence was collected from a man aged 30 to 45 with glioma. This chain uses TRBV4-3 with TRBJ1-5; tentatively, D is TRBD1 (6 bases). CDR3 protein: CASSQDRGGDQPQHF. The CDR3 DNA sequence: TGCGCCAGCAGCCAAGATCGAGGGGGTGATCAGCCCCAGCATTTT.